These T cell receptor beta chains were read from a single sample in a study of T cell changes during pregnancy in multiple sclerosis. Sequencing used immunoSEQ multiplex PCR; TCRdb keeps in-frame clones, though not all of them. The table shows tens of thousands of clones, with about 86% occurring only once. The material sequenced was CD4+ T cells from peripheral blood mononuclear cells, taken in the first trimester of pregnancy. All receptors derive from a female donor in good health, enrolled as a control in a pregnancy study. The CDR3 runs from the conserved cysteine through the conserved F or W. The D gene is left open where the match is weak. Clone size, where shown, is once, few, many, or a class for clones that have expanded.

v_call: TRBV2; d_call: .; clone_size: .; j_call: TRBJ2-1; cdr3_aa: CASSAGIEQFF; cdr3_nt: TGTGCCAGCAGTGCCGGGATCGAGCAGTTCTTC
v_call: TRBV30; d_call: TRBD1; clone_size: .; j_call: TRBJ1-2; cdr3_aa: CAWMGQKPSGYTF; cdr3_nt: TGTGCCTGGATGGGACAGAAACCCTCCGGCTACACCTTC
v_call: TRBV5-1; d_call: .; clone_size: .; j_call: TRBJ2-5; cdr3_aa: CASSPGGAETQYF; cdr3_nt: TGCGCCAGCAGCCCCGGGGGAGCAGAGACCCAGTACTTC
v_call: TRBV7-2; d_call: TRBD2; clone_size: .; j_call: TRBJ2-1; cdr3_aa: CASSLEGGGKFF; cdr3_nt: TGTGCCAGCAGCTTAGAAGGCGGGGGTAAGTTCTTC
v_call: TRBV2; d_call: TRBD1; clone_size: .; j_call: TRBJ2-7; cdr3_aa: CASSVTGGDEQYF; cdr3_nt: TGTGCCAGCAGTGTGACAGGGGGCGACGAGCAGTACTTC
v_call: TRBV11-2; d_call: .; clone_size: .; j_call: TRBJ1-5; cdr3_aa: CASSLDRDQPQHF; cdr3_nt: TGTGCCAGCAGCTTAGATCGGGATCAGCCCCAGCATTTT
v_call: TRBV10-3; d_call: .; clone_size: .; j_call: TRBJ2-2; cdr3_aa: CATDPGVTNTGELFF; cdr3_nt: TGTGCCACCGATCCGGGGGTTACGAACACCGGGGAGCTGTTTTTT
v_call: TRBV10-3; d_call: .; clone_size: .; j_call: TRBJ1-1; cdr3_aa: CAISESGQPTEAFF; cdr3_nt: TGTGCCATCAGTGAGTCGGGACAACCCACTGAAGCTTTCTTT
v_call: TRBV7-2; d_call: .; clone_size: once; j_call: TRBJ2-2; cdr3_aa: CASSFGQLNTGELFF; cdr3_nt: TGTGCCAGCAGCTTTGGACAGCTGAACACCGGGGAGCTGTTTTTT
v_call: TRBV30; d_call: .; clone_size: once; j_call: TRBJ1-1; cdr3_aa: CAWSMQGDTEAFF; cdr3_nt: TGTGCCTGGAGTATGCAGGGCGACACTGAAGCTTTCTTT
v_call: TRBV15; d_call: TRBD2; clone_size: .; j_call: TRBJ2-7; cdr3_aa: CATSRDLGTSFVGAAYEQYF; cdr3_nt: TGTGCCACCAGCAGAGATCTTGGGACTAGTTTTGTTGGGGCTGCCTACGAGCAGTACTTC
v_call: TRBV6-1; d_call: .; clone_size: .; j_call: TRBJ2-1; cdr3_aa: CASSEGAGSYNEQFF; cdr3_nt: TGTGCCAGCAGTGAGGGGGCGGGCTCCTACAATGAGCAGTTCTTC
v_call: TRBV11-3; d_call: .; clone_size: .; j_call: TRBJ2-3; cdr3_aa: CASSYGSSRDTQYF; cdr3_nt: TGTGCCAGCAGCTATGGCAGTTCGAGGGATACGCAGTATTTT
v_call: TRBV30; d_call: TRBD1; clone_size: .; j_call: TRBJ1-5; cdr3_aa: CAWETGSNQPQHF; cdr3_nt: TGTGCCTGGGAGACAGGGAGCAATCAGCCCCAGCATTTT
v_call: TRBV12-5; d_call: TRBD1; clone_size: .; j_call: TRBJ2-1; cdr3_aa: CASGLVRTGPRSYNEQFF; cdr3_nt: TGTGCTAGTGGTTTGGTTCGGACAGGCCCACGCTCCTACAATGAGCAGTTCTTC
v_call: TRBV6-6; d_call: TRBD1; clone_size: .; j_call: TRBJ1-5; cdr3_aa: CASSSGGRPQHF; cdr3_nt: TGTGCCAGCAGTTCAGGGGGCCGGCCCCAGCATTTT
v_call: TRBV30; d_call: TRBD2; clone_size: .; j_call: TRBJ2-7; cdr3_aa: CAWSLGTSGEMEQYF; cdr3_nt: TGTGCCTGGAGCCTAGGGACTAGCGGGGAAATGGAGCAGTACTTC
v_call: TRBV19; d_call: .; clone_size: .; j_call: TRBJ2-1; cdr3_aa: CASSIMSGSHNEQFF; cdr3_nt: TGTGCCAGTAGTATTATGTCAGGGTCCCACAATGAGCAGTTCTTC
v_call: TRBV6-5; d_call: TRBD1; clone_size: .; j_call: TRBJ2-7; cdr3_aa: CATRQGNSYEQYF; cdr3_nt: TGTGCCACCCGACAGGGGAATTCCTACGAGCAGTACTTC
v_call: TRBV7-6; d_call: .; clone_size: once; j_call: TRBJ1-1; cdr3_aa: CASSLHGDWTNTEAFF; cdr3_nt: TGTGCCAGCAGCTTGCACGGGGATTGGACCAACACTGAAGCTTTCTTT
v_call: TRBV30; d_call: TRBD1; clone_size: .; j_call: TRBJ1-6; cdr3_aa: CASTGTGNSPLHF; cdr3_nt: TGTGCCTCTACCGGGACAGGAAATTCACCCCTCCACTTT
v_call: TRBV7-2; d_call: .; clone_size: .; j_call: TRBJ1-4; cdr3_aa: CASSLGSTNEKLFF; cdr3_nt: TGTGCCAGCAGCCTGGGTAGCACTAATGAAAAACTGTTTTTT
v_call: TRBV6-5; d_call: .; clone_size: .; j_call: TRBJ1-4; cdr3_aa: CASADLGRGYEKLFF; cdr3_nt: TGTGCCAGCGCGGACCTCGGGCGGGGGTATGAAAAACTGTTTTTT
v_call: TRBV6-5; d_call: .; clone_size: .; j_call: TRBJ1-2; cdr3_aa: CASSYRGLYGYTF; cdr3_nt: TGTGCCAGCAGTTACCGTGGACTGTATGGCTACACCTTC
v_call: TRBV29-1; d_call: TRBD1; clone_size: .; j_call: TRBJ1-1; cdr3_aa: CSAKQGALNTEAFF; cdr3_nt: TGCAGCGCCAAACAGGGGGCACTGAACACTGAAGCTTTCTTT
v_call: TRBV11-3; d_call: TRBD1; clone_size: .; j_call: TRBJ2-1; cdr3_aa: CASSFSLRQGLYNEQFF; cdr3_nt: TGTGCCAGCAGCTTTTCTCTTCGACAGGGCCTCTACAATGAGCAGTTCTTC
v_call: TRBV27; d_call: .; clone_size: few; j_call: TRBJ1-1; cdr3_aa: CASSLLRNTEAFF; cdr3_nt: TGTGCCAGCAGCCTACTTCGGAACACTGAAGCTTTCTTT
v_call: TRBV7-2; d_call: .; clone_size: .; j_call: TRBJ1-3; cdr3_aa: CASSSFPQSFSGNTIYF; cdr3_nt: TGTGCCAGCAGCTCCTTCCCCCAGTCATTCTCTGGAAACACCATATATTTT
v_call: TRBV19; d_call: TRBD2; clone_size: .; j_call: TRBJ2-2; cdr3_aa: CASVMTSANTGELFF; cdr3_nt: TGTGCCAGTGTTATGACTAGCGCGAACACCGGGGAGCTGTTTTTT
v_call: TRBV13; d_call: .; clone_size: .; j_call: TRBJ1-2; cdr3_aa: CASSPGGAQYGYTF; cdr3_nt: TGTGCCAGCAGCCCTGGGGGGGCGCAGTATGGCTACACCTTC
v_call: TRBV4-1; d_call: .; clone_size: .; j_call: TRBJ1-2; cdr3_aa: CASSLSQSNYGYTF; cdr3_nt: TGCGCCAGCAGCCTAAGTCAGTCTAACTATGGCTACACCTTC
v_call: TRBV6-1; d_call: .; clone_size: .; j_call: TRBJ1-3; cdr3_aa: CASSAGPIRTLGNTIYF; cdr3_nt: TGTGCCAGCAGTGCGGGTCCGATACGTACATTAGGAAACACCATATATTTT
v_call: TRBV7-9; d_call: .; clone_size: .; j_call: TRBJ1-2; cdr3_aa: CASSSRGGDIRGYTF; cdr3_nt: TGTGCCAGCAGCTCCCGGGGGGGGGACATCCGCGGCTACACCTTC
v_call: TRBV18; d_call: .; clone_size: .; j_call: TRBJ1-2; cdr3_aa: CASSPPQDTGDYGYTF; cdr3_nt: TGTGCCAGCTCACCACCCCAGGACACAGGCGACTATGGCTACACCTTC
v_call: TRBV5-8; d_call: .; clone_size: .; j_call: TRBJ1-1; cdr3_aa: CASTQTTGTNTEAFF; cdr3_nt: TGTGCCAGCACCCAAACAACAGGGACCAACACTGAAGCTTTCTTT
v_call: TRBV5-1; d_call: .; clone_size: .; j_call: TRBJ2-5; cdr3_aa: CASTEPGGEETQYF; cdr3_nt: TGCGCCAGCACCGAACCTGGCGGGGAAGAGACCCAGTACTTC
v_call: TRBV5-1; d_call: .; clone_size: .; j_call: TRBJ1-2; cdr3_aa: CASSLNDKTDGYTF; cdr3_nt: TGCGCCAGCAGCTTGAACGACAAAACTGATGGCTACACCTTC
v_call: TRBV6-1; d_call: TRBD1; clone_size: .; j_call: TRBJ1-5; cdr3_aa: CASARDRERDQPQHF; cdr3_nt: TGTGCCAGCGCCCGGGACAGGGAAAGGGATCAGCCCCAGCATTTT
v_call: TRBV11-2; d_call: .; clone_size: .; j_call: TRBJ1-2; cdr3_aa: CASSQQGRSGYTF; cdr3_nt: TGTGCCAGCAGCCAACAGGGAAGGAGTGGCTACACCTTC
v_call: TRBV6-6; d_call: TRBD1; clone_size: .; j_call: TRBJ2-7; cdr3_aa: CASSRTGDNEQYF; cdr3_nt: TGTGCCAGCAGTCGGACAGGGGACAACGAGCAGTACTTC
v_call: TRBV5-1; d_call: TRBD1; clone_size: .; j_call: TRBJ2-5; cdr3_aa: CASSRENRGSIETQYF; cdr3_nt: TGCGCCAGCAGCAGGGAAAACAGGGGTTCCATTGAGACCCAGTACTTC
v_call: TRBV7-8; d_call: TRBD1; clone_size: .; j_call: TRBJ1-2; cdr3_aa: CASSLRDSTYGYTF; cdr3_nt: TGTGCCAGCAGCTTGCGGGACAGTACCTATGGCTACACCTTC
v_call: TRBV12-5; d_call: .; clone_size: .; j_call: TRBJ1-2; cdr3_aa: CASALAGGYGYTF; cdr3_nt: TGTGCTAGTGCCTTGGCGGGCGGCTATGGCTACACCTTC
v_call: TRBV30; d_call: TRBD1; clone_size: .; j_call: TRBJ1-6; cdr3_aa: CAWSVHRTAGGGSPLHF; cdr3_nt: TGTGCCTGGAGTGTACATCGAACGGCAGGGGGAGGTTCACCCCTCCACTTT
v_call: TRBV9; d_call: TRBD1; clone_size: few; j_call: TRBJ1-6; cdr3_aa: CASSSGQGKDSPLHF; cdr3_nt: TGTGCCAGCAGCTCCGGACAGGGTAAGGACTCACCCCTCCACTTT
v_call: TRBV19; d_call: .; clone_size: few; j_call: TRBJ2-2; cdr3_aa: CASSLRGRGNTGELFF; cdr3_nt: TGTGCCAGTAGCTTGAGGGGCAGGGGGAACACCGGGGAGCTGTTTTTT
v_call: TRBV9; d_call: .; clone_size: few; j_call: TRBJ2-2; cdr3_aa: CASSLGLSDTGELFF; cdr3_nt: TGTGCCAGCAGCCTCGGACTATCGGACACCGGGGAGCTGTTTTTT
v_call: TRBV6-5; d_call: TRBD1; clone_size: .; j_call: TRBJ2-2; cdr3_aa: CASSYGTANTGELFF; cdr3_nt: TGTGCCAGCAGTTACGGGACAGCGAACACCGGGGAGCTGTTTTTT
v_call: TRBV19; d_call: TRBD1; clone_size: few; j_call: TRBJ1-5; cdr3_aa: CAISDRGLAQPQHF; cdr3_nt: TGTGCCATTTCCGACAGGGGCTTAGCTCAGCCCCAGCATTTT
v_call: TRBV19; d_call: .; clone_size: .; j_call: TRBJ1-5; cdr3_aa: CASSTTGNQPQHF; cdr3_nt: TGTGCCAGTAGTACGACAGGTAATCAGCCCCAGCATTTT
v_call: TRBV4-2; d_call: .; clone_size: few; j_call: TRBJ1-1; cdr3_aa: CASSQAFRVGAEAFF; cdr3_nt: TGTGCCAGCAGCCAAGCCTTTAGGGTCGGGGCTGAAGCTTTCTTT
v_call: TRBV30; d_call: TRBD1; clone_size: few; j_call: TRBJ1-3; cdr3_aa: CASGTGGGNTIYF; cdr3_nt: TGTGCCTCCGGGACAGGGGGTGGAAACACCATATATTTT
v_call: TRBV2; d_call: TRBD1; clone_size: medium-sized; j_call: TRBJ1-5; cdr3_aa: CASTQGAGQPQHF; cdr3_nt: TGTGCCAGCACACAGGGGGCTGGTCAGCCCCAGCATTTT
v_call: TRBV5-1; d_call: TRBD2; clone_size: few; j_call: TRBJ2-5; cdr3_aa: CASSPTLAGGPETQYF; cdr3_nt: TGCGCCAGCAGCCCGACCTTAGCGGGGGGGCCGGAGACCCAGTACTTC
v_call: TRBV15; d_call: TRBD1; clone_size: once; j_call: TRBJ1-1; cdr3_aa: CATSRGGTGPMNTEAFF; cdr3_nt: TGTGCCACCAGCAGAGGGGGGACAGGGCCCATGAACACTGAAGCTTTCTTT
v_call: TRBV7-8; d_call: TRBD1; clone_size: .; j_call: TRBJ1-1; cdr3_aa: CASSSGTGLNTEAFF; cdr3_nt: TGTGCCAGCAGCTCAGGGACAGGGCTGAACACTGAAGCTTTCTTT
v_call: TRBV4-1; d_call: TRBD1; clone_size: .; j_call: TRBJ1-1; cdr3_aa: CASRPGQGMVVNTEAFF; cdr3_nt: TGCGCCAGCAGACCCGGACAGGGGATGGTGGTGAACACTGAAGCTTTCTTT
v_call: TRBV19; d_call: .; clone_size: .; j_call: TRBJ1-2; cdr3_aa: CASSSHLTNYGYTF; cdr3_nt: TGTGCCAGTAGCTCCCATCTAACTAACTATGGCTACACCTTC
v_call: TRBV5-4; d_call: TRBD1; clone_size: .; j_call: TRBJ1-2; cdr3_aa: CASSNGQGPNGYTF; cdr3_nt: TGTGCCAGCAGCAATGGACAGGGCCCGAATGGCTACACCTTC
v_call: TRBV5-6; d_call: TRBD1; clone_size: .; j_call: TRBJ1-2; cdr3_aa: CASSPAGQGRDGYTF; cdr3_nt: TGTGCCAGCAGCCCCGCTGGACAGGGGCGAGACGGCTACACCTTC